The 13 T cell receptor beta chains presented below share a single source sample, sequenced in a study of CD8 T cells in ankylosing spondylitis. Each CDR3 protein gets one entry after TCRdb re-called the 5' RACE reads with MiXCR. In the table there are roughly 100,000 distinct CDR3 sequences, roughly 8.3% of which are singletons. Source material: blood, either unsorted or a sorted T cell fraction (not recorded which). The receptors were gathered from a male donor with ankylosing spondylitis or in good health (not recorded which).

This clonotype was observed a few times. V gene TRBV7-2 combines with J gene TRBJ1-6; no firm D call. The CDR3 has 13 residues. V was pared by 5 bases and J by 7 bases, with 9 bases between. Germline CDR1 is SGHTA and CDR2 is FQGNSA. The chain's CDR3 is CASSLLINSPLHF. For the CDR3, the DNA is TGTGCCAGCAGCCTACTGATAAATTCACCCCTCCACTTT.

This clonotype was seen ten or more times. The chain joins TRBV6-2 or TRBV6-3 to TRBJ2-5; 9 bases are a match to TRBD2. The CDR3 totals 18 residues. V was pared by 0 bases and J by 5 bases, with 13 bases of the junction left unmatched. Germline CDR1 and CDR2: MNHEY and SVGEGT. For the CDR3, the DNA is TGTGCCAGCAGTTACTCGGTTGGTAGCGGGGGTTCGTGGGAGACCCAGTACTTC. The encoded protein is CASSYSVGSGGSWETQYF.

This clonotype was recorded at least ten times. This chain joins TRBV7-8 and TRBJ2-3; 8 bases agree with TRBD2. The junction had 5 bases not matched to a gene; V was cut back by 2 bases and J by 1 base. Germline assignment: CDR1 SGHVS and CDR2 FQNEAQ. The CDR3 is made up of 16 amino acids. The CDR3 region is CASSLTSGGRTDTQYF. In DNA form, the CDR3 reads TGTGCCAGCAGCTTAACCAGCGGGGGCCGCACAGATACGCAGTATTTT.

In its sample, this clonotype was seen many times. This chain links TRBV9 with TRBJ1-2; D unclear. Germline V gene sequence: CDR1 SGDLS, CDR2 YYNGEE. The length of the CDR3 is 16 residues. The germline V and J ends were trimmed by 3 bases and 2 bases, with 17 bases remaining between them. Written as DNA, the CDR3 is TGTGCCAGCAGCGGCCCGGGCGAGGGATTGAACTATGGCTACACCTTC. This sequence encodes CASSGPGEGLNYGYTF.

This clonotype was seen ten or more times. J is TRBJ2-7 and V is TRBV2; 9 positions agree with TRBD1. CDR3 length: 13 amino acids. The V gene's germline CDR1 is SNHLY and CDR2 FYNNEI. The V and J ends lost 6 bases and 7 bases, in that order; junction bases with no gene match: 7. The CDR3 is CASSHRGLWEQYF. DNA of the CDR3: TGTGCCAGCAGCCACAGGGGGCTGTGGGAGCAGTACTTC.

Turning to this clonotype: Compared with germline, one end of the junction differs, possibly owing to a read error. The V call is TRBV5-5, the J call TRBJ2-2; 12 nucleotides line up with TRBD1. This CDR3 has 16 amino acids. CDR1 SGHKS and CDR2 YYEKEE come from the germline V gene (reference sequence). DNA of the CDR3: TGTGCCAACAGCTTGGGACAGGGGGCCTACACTGGGGAGCTGTTTTTT. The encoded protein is CANSLGQGAYTGELFF. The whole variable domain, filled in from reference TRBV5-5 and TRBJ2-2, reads DAGVTQSPTHLIKTRGQQVTLRCSPISGHKSVSWYQQVLGQGPQFIFQYYEKEERGRGNFPDRFSARQFPNYSSELNVNALLLGDSALYLCANSLGQGAYTGELFFGEGSRLTVL.

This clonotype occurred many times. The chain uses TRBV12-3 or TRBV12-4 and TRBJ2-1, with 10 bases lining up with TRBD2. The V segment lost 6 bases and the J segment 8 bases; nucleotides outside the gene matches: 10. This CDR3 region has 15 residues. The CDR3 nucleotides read TGTGCCAGCAGCCAACCCGGACTAGCGGTGGATGAGCAGTTCTTC. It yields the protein CASSQPGLAVDEQFF.

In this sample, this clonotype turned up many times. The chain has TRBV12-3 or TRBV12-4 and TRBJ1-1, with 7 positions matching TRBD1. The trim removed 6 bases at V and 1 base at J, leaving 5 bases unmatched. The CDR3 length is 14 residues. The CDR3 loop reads CASSPTGKNTEAFF. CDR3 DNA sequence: TGTGCCAGCAGCCCGACAGGGAAGAACACTGAAGCTTTCTTT.

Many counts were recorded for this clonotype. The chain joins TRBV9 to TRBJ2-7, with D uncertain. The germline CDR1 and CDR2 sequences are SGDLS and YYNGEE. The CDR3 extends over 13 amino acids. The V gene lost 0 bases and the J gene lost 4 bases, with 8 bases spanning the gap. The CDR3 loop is CASSVGVGYEQYF. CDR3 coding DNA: TGTGCCAGCAGCGTAGGAGTGGGTTACGAGCAGTACTTC. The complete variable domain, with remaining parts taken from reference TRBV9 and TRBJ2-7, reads DSGVTQTPKHLITATGQRVTLRCSPRSGDLSVYWYQQSLDQGLQFLIQYYNGEERAKGNILERFSAQQFPDLHSELNLSSLELGDSALYFCASSVGVGYEQYFGPGTRLTVT.

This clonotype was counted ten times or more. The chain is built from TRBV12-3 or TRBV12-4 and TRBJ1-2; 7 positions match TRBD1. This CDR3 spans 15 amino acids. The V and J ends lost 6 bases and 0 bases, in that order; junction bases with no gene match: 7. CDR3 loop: CASRGTVPANYGYTF. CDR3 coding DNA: TGTGCCAGCAGAGGGACAGTACCAGCTAACTATGGCTACACCTTC.

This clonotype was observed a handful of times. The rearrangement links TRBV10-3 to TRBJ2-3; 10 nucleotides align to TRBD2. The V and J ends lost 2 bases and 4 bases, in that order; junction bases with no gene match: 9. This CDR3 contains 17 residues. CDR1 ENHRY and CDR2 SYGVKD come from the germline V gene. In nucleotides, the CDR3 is TGTGCCATCAGTGAGACCAGCGGGAGGGCCAAATCAGATACGCAGTATTTT. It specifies CAISETSGRAKSDTQYF.

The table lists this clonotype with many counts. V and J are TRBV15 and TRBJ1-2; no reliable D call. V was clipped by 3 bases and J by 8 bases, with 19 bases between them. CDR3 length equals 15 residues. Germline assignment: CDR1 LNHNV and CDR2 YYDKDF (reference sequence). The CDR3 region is CATSSGIPIPNGYTF. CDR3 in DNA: TGTGCCACCAGCAGCGGGATCCCCATACCAAACGGCTACACCTTC.

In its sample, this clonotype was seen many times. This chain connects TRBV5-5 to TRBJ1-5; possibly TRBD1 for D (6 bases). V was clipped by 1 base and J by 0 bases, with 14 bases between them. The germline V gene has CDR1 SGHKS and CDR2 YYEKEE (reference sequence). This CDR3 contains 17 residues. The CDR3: CASSLSAGVGSNQPQHF. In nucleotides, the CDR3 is TGTGCCAGCAGCTTGTCTGCAGGGGTTGGTAGCAATCAGCCCCAGCATTTT.